This T cell receptor (beta chain) was identified in a study of tissue T cells after allogeneic stem cell transplantation. Study summary: Several unmodified and three CD34-selected T-cell-depleted grafts went to graft-versus-host disease patients. Several lines of graft-versus-host disease therapy were given to all patients, all with gastrointestinal involvement. Whole-study results and caveats: Shared clones across patients were few; motif clustering revealed tissue-specific shared signatures.

About this clone itself: The target antigen is unknown.

With 0 bases removed from V and 2 bases from J, the gap between germline ends came to 5 bases. CDR3 length: 14 amino acids. The germline CDR1 and CDR2 sequences are LNHNV and YYDKDF (reference sequence). The data were produced by immunoSEQ multiplex PCR, yet TCRdb's version contains in-frame clones alone and is incomplete. The table includes fewer than 30,000 clones, 85% to 90% detected once. J is TRBJ2-1 and V is TRBV15; D uncertain. The origin of this receptor is a woman between 18 and 55 years old who later had graft-versus-host disease after an allogeneic stem cell transplant. This material consisted of blood, taken before transplantation. CDR3 sequence: CATSRDGAYNEQFF. CDR3 DNA: TGTGCCACCAGCAGAGATGGGGCCTACAATGAGCAGTTCTTC. The variable domain in full, with the rest retrieved from reference TRBV15 and TRBJ2-1, is DAMVIQNPRYQVTQFGKPVTLSCSQTLNHNVMYWYQQKSSQAPKLLFHYYDKDFNNEADTPDNFQSRRPNTSFCFLDIRSPGLGDTAMYLCATSRDGAYNEQFFGPGTRLTVL.